The clone carrying this T cell receptor beta chain was picked up one time. The record originates from a study of T cell responses to AZD1222 COVID-19 vaccine. Some clones are missing from TCRdb's copy, which holds only in-frame ones; the method was immunoSEQ multiplex PCR. The table has some 85,000 clones, 90% to 95% seen once. The receptor was isolated from an adult in good health. The starting material was peripheral blood, obtained on day 0 of AZD1222 vaccination.

CDR3 in amino acids: CASSSGILEKLFF. In DNA form, the CDR3 reads TGTGCCAGCAGTTCCGGGATTCTGGAAAAACTGTTTTTT. The chain has TRBV28 and TRBJ1-4; D ambiguous. Looked up from germline, CDR1 is MDHEN and CDR2 is SYDVKM. CDR3 size: 13 residues. The germline V and J ends were trimmed by 4 bases and 8 bases, with 11 bases remaining between them.